This T cell receptor beta chain was recovered during a study of shared clonotypes between healthy human individuals. Profiling relied on immunoSEQ multiplex PCR, and the TCRdb table lists in-frame clones only, not all of them. This sample has 2 million to 2.5 million clones, with approximately 93% found just once. The sample consisted of naive CD4+ T cells from PBMCs. The subset denotes: CD45RA+ positively selected. The clonotype was recovered from a young man in good health. Some clones in this sample may be carry-over from other donors' samples.

CDR3 nucleotide sequence: TGTGCCAGCAGTAGCGGTCCAACCTACAATGAGCAGTTCTTC. Translation gives CASSSGPTYNEQFF. The rearrangement uses TRBV2 and TRBJ2-1, with D possibly being TRBD2 (5 bases). The CDR3 has 14 residues. Germline V gene lookup returns CDR1 SNHLY and CDR2 FYNNEI. Trimming removed 5 bases from V and 2 bases from J, with 10 bases in between.